The 19 T cell receptor beta chains given below trace back to one sample, sequenced in a study of lymphopenia after photon versus proton radiotherapy. The repertoire was sequenced with immunoSEQ multiplex PCR; TCRdb's copy has only in-frame clones and lacks some. This table holds 20,000 to 25,000 clones, about 85% found once. The sequencing here drew on peripheral blood, taken from a patient treated with photon-based radiotherapy. The source is a man aged 55 to 70 with pancreatic cancer.

CDR3 in amino acids: CASSHGGGLLNNEQFF. CDR3 coding DNA: TGTGCCAGCAGCCACGGAGGGGGTCTACTCAACAATGAGCAGTTCTTC. This rearrangement joins TRBV7-2 to TRBJ2-1; either TRBD1 or TRBD2 may supply D (6 bases each). CDR3 length: 16 amino acids. Germline V CDR1 and CDR2: SGHTA, FQGNSA. The V end was cut by 5 bases, the J end by 5 bases, with 19 bases between.

V usage is TRBV7-9 and J usage is TRBJ1-1; a weak D match, TRBD1 (5 bases). Between the trimmed V and J ends, which lost 5 bases and 4 bases, there was a span of 11 bases. The CDR3 is made up of 13 amino acids. Germline V gene data show CDR1 as SEHNR and CDR2 as FQNEAQ (reference sequence). The CDR3 DNA sequence: TGTGCCAGCAGCCGCATCGGGGGCACTGAAGCTTTCTTT. Amino acid sequence: CASSRIGGTEAFF.

V gene TRBV6-5 combines with J gene TRBJ1-2, with TRBD1 identical over 7 bases. Germline V CDR1 and CDR2: MNHEY, SVGAGI. The CDR3 is 15 residues long. Trimming cost V 2 bases and J 4 bases; bases outside gene matches: 7. The CDR3 nucleotides read TGTGCCAGCAGTTACAGTAACAGGGGCTTCTATGGCTACACCTTC. It yields the protein CASSYSNRGFYGYTF.

About this clone itself: Here the CDR3 omits its conserved ending phenylalanine or tryptophan, so a read error is the likely source. The limits of the CDR3 on the DNA are not certain, so only TCRdb's listed CDR3 is given. The chain has TRBV27 and TRBJ1-1; the DNA was not used to check the table's D call, TRBD1. CDR1 and CDR2 (germline): MNHEY, SMNVEV (reference sequence). The CDR3 numbers 11 amino acids, ends counted. CDR3 sequence: CASSLVRGRRE.

V gene TRBV29-1 combines with J gene TRBJ1-1, with D possibly TRBD1 on 5 matching bases. V lost 5 bases and J 0 bases, leaving 16 bases between the germline ends. Germline CDR1 reads SQVTM; CDR2 reads ANQGSEA. This CDR3 is built from 15 residues. As DNA, the CDR3 is TGCAGCGTTTTACAGGTTGCCTACATGAACACTGAAGCTTTCTTT. Translating it yields CSVLQVAYMNTEAFF.

This chain links TRBV19 with TRBJ1-2; 9 positions agree with TRBD1. The CDR3 covers 16 residues. Germline lookup yields CDR1 LNHDA and CDR2 SQIVND (reference sequence). With V trimmed by 6 bases and J by 0 bases, 8 bases remained unmatched. The CDR3 is CASSITGTGSNYGYTF. Here the CDR3 DNA reads TGTGCCAGTAGCATAACCGGGACAGGGTCTAACTATGGCTACACCTTC.

The gene calls are TRBV11-2 and TRBJ2-1; D not certain. The CDR3 contains 14 residues. Trimming took off 2 bases at V and 0 bases at J, with 5 bases between the two ends. Germline CDR1 and CDR2: SGHAT and FQNNGV. This chain's CDR3 is CASSLYLSYNEQFF. CDR3 sequence (DNA): TGTGCCAGCAGCTTATACCTCTCCTACAATGAGCAGTTCTTC.

The DNA of the CDR3 is TGTGCCAGCAGTACAGGGAACACCATATATTTT. Residues: CASSTGNTIYF. The genes are TRBV5-4 and TRBJ1-3, with a possible D match to TRBD1 (6 bases). The CDR3 totals 11 residues. Per germline, CDR1 SGHNT and CDR2 YYREEE (reference sequence). Trimming cost V 5 bases and J 7 bases, with 7 bases left between them.

The V call is TRBV5-4, the J call TRBJ1-3, with D unclear. V was pared by 0 bases and J by 4 bases, with 11 bases between. Per the germline V gene, CDR1 is SGHNT and CDR2 is YYREEE (reference sequence). The CDR3 covers 15 residues. The CDR3 loop reads CASSLDGVLGNTIYF. DNA for the CDR3: TGTGCCAGCAGCTTGGATGGAGTCCTAGGAAACACCATATATTTT. Drawing the rest from reference TRBV5-4 and TRBJ1-3, the complete variable domain is ETGVTQSPTHLIKTRGQQVTLRCSSQSGHNTVSWYQQALGQGPQFIFQYYREEENGRGNFPPRFSGLQFPNYSSELNVNALELDDSALYLCASSLDGVLGNTIYFGEGSWLTVV.

The gene calls are TRBV18 and TRBJ2-1; no clear D gene. CDR3 size: 16 residues. The germline CDR1 and CDR2 sequences are KGHSH and LQKENI. Trimming left V 4 bases short and J 2 bases short, with 15 bases between. The CDR3 nucleotides are TGTGCCAGCTCACGCCGGACCCCCAGCCCCTACAATGAGCAGTTCTTC. Translation: CASSRRTPSPYNEQFF. The whole variable domain, filled in from reference TRBV18 and TRBJ2-1, reads NAGVMQNPRHLVRRRGQEARLRCSPMKGHSHVYWYRQLPEEGLKFMVYLQKENIIDESGMPKERFSAEFPKEGPSILRIQQVVRGDSAAYFCASSRRTPSPYNEQFFGPGTRLTVL.

The chain joins TRBV4-3 to TRBJ1-1; D remains ambiguous. The CDR3 contains 12 residues. The V end lost 7 bases, the J end lost 5 bases, and 11 bases lay between the germline ends. Looked up from germline, CDR1 is LGHNA and CDR2 is YSLEER. CDR3 amino acids: CASMGKRTEAFF. The CDR3 DNA reads as TGCGCCAGCATGGGGAAAAGAACTGAAGCTTTCTTT.

The chain couples TRBV2 to TRBJ2-1; D call uncertain. Trimming left V 6 bases short and J 3 bases short, with 15 bases between. The germline V gene encodes CDR1 SNHLY and CDR2 FYNNEI. The CDR3 is made up of 15 amino acids. The CDR3 DNA reads TGTGCCAGCAGGGTTAAGAACTTAGACTACAATGAGCAGTTCTTC. Its protein product is CASRVKNLDYNEQFF.

The V and J genes are TRBV5-1 and TRBJ1-3, with D unclear. The CDR3 length is 14 residues. The germline gives CDR1 SGHRS, CDR2 YFSETQ. V lost 4 bases and J lost 2, with 10 bases in between. The CDR3 loop is CASSPVSAGNTIYF. The DNA of the CDR3 is TGCGCCAGCAGCCCAGTAAGCGCTGGAAACACCATATATTTT.

The chain links TRBV4-1 to TRBJ2-7; the D gene is possibly TRBD1 (5 bases). This CDR3 comprises 14 residues. Trimming removed 1 base from V and 5 bases from J, with 12 bases in between. The V gene's germline CDR1 is MGHRA and CDR2 YSYEKL. The DNA of the CDR3 is TGCGCCAGCAGCCAAGGGCAGGGAACCGACGAGCAGTACTTC. As protein: CASSQGQGTDEQYF.

V and J are TRBV19 and TRBJ1-5; D possibly corresponds to TRBD1 (5 bases). Trimming took 10 bases from V and 3 from J, leaving 16 bases between them. Germline V gene sequence: CDR1 LNHDA, CDR2 SQIVND (reference sequence). CDR3 length equals 14 residues. The CDR3 sequence: CATKNWGNNQPQHF. The CDR3 nucleotides read TGTGCCACTAAGAACTGGGGCAACAATCAGCCCCAGCATTTT.

The rearrangement joins TRBV7-9 to TRBJ2-2, with 7 bases matching TRBD2. CDR3 size: 15 residues. V was pared by 6 bases and J by 4 bases, with 8 bases of the junction left unmatched. Germline V lookup: CDR1 SEHNR, CDR2 FQNEAQ (reference sequence). As DNA, the CDR3 is TGTGCCAGCAGTATTAGAGCGGGAAGCACCGGGGAGCTGTTTTTT. The encoded protein is CASSIRAGSTGELFF.

This rearrangement joins TRBV13 to TRBJ1-6, with 9 bases identical to TRBD1. Germline CDR1 is PRHDT and CDR2 is FYEKMQ (reference sequence). Unmatched junction bases numbered 10, after V lost 3 bases and J lost 4 bases. This CDR3 is 18 amino acids long. The CDR3 protein is CASSFGTGSPRYNSPLHF. CDR3 coding DNA: TGTGCCAGCAGCTTCGGGACAGGGAGTCCGCGATATAATTCACCCCTCCACTTT.

The chain is built from TRBV29-1 and TRBJ2-4, with 9 bases matching TRBD2. V shed 2 bases, J shed 7 bases, and the junction held 3 bases outside the gene matches. Germline V gene data show CDR1 as SQVTM and CDR2 as ANQGSEA. The CDR3 totals 13 residues. CDR3 sequence: CSVEYSGGNIQYF. The CDR3 DNA reads TGCAGCGTTGAATATAGCGGGGGTAACATTCAGTACTTC.

This chain links TRBV7-2 with TRBJ1-6, with unresolved D. The CDR3 sequence is 15 residues long. V was cut by 5 bases and J by 5 bases, with 13 bases left in between. Germline assignment: CDR1 SGHTA and CDR2 FQGNSA. CDR3 amino acids: CASSPSSGDNSPLHF. The CDR3 DNA follows: TGTGCCAGCAGCCCTTCATCTGGCGATAATTCACCCCTCCACTTT.